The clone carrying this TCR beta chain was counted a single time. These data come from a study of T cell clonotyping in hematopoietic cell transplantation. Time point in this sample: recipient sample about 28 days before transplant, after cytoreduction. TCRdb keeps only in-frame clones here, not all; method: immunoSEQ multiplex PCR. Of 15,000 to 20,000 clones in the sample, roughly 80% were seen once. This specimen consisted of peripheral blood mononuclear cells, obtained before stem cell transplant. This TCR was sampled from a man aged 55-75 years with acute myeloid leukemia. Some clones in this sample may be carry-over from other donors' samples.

CDR3 bases: TGCGCCAGCAGAGAGGGCCCGGGGACAGATACGCAGTATTTT. Amino acid sequence: CASREGPGTDTQYF. This chain joins TRBV5-1 and TRBJ2-3, with a possible D match to TRBD2 (5 bases). V shed 5 bases and J shed 3 bases, with 13 bases lying between them. CDR3 length: 14 residues. Germline CDR1 is SGHRS and CDR2 is YFSETQ.